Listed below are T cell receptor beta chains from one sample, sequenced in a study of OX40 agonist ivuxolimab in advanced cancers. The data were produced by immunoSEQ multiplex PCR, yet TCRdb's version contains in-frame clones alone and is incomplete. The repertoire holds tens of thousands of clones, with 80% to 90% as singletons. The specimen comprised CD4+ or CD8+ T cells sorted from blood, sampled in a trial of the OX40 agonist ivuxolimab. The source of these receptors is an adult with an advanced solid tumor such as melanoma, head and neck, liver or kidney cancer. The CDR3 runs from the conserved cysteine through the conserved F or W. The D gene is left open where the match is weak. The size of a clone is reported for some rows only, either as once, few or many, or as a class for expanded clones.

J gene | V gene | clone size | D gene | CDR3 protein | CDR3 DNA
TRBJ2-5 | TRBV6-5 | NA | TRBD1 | CASQTGGQEAQYF | TGTGCCAGTCAAACAGGGGGACAAGAGGCCCAGTACTTC
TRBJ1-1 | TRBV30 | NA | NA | CAWSKEWGVKTEAFF | TGTGCCTGGAGCAAAGAATGGGGGGTGAAGACTGAAGCTTTCTTT
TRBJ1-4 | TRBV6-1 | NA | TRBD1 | CAIRGLEKLFF | TGTGCCATCAGGGGGCTTGAAAAACTGTTTTTT
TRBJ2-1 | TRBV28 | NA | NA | CASSLGDLGGNNEQFF | TGTGCCAGCAGTTTAGGCGATCTGGGGGGAAACAATGAGCAGTTCTTC
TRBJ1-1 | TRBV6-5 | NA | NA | CASSRPSGMNTEAFF | TGTGCCAGCAGTCGACCTTCCGGGATGAACACTGAAGCTTTCTTT
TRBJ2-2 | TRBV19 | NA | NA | CASMDRQNTGELFF | TGTGCCAGTATGGACAGACAGAACACCGGGGAGCTGTTTTTT
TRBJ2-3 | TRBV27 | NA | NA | CASSPYNLGGTQYF | TGTGCCAGCAGTCCTTACAACCTCGGAGGTACGCAGTATTTT
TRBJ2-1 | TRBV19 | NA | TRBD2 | CASSIDLRTSGAYNEQFF | TGTGCCAGTAGTATAGATCTCCGCACTAGCGGGGCCTACAATGAGCAGTTCTTC
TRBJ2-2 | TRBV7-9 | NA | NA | CASTHDENTGELFF | TGTGCCAGCACACACGACGAGAACACCGGGGAGCTGTTTTTT
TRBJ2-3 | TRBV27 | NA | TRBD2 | CASSLLTSASVDTQYF | TGTGCCAGCAGTTTATTGACTAGCGCGTCGGTGGATACGCAGTATTTT
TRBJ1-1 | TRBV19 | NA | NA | CASTLKLNTEAFF | TGTGCCAGTACCCTGAAGCTGAACACTGAAGCTTTCTTT
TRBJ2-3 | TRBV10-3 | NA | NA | CAISERVATSTDTQYF | TGTGCCATCAGTGAAAGGGTAGCGACTAGCACAGATACGCAGTATTTT
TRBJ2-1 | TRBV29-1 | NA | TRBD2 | CSVGSRRSGRTYNEQFF | TGCAGCGTTGGGTCCAGGCGGAGCGGGAGGACCTACAATGAGCAGTTCTTC
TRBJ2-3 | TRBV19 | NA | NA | CASSTGVGGWGDTQYF | TGTGCCAGTAGTACGGGAGTGGGAGGATGGGGAGATACGCAGTATTTT
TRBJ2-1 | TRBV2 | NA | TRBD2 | CASNWAGGSNEQFF | TGTGCCAGCAACTGGGCGGGAGGAAGCAATGAGCAGTTCTTC
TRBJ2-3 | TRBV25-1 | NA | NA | CASRGTDTQYF | TGTGCCAGCCGGGGCACAGATACGCAGTATTTT
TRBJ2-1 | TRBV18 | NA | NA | CASSPIGRDNEQFF | TGTGCCAGCTCACCAATAGGGCGGGACAATGAGCAGTTCTTC
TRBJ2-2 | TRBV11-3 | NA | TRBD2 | CASSGGRADTGELFF | TGTGCCAGCAGTGGAGGGAGGGCGGACACCGGGGAGCTGTTTTTT
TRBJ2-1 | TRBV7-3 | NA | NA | CASSLGLASYNEQFF | TGTGCCAGCAGCTTGGGGTTGGCTTCCTACAATGAGCAGTTCTTC
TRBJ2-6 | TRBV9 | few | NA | CASSVRLRGSGANVLTF | TGTGCCAGCAGCGTGCGGCTCAGGGGCTCTGGGGCCAACGTCCTGACTTTC
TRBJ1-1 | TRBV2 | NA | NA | CASSYQGMNTEAFF | TGTGCCAGCAGTTACCAGGGCATGAACACTGAAGCTTTCTTT
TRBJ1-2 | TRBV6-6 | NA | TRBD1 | CASSANNRGGYGYTF | TGTGCCAGCAGCGCCAATAACAGGGGGGGTTATGGCTACACCTTC
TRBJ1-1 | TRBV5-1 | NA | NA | CASSLDTEAFF | TGCGCCAGCAGCTTGGATACTGAAGCTTTCTTT
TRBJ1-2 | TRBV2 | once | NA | CASSPRPGYTF | TGTGCCAGCAGTCCCAGGCCCGGCTACACCTTC
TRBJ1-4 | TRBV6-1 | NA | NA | CASSITDREKLFF | TGTGCCAGCAGTATAACTGACAGGGAAAAACTGTTTTTT
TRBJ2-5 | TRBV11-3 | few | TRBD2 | CASSLGTSGDQYF | TGTGCCAGCAGCTTAGGGACTAGCGGGGACCAGTACTTC
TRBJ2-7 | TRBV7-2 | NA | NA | CASSLNYEQYF | TGTGCCAGCAGCCTTAACTACGAGCAGTACTTC
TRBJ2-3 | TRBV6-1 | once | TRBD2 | CASSGRLAGGPITDTQYF | TGTGCCAGCAGTGGGCGACTAGCGGGAGGGCCGATCACAGATACGCAGTATTTT
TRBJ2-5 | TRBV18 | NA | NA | CASSPPARAGETQYF | TGTGCCAGCTCACCACCGGCCAGGGCTGGAGAGACCCAGTACTTC
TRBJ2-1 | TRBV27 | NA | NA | CASSSPTGLVSGSSYNEQFF | TGTGCCAGCAGCTCCCCGACGGGGCTAGTTTCCGGAAGCTCCTACAATGAGCAGTTCTTC
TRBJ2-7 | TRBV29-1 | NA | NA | CSVAGTSYEQYF | TGCAGCGTTGCAGGGACCTCCTACGAGCAGTACTTC
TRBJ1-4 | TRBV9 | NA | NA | CASSTGGNNEKLFF | TGTGCCAGCAGCACTGGGGGGAACAATGAAAAACTGTTTTTT
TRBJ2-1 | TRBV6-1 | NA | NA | CASLSLAGDEQFF | TGTGCCAGCCTTTCTCTAGCTGGGGATGAGCAGTTCTTC
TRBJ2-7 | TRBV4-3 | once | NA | CASSQGQSGTLAYEQYF | TGCGCCAGCAGCCAAGGGCAGTCCGGGACTTTAGCCTACGAGCAGTACTTC
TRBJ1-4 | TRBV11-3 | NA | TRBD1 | CASSQRGLANEKLFF | TGTGCCAGCAGCCAAAGGGGGCTCGCTAATGAAAAACTGTTTTTT
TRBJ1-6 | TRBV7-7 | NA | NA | CASSLRGGSPLHF | TGTGCTAGCAGTCTCCGCGGGGGCTCACCCCTCCACTTT